The clone carrying this TCR beta chain was observed at least ten times. The antigen remains undetermined. Germline lookup yields CDR1 SGHNT and CDR2 YENEEA. This CDR3 spans 14 amino acids. Germline trimming cut 1 base from V and 5 bases from J; bases unmatched to any gene: 4. Amplification yielded TCR beta CDR3 regions, with RNA transcripts as the source. The TCR CDR3 first-round RT-PCR relied on the HTBI primer set. TCRdb reprocessed the multiplex PCR reads via MiXCR and lists one record per CDR3 protein. The data show fewer than 450,000 distinct CDR3 sequences, approximately 17% seen once. The sample is drawn from a study of T cells in Graves' hyperthyroidism and ophthalmopathy. Findings of the study overall: Researchers report that a 13 V-J model separated ophthalmopathy from stable hyperthyroidism.

Sequencing input: blood. This TCR was recovered from a woman younger than 45 with Graves' hyperthyroidism that later progressed to Graves' ophthalmopathy. This chain uses TRBV11-3 with TRBJ1-1, with 7 bases fitting TRBD1. The CDR3 DNA reads TGTGCCAGCAGCTTAGGAGGGACAGTAACTGAAGCTTTCTTT. It encodes CASSLGGTVTEAFF.